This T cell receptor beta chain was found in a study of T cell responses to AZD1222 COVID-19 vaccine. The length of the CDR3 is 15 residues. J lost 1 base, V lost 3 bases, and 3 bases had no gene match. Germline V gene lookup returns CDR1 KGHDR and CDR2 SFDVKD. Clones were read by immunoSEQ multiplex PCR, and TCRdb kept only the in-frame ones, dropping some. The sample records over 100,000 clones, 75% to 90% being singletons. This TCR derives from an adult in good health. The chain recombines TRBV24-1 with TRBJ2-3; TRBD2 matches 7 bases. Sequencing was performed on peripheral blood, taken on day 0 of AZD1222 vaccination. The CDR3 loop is CATSDRGVGTDTQYF. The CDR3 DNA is TGTGCCACCAGTGATCGGGGGGTGGGCACAGATACGCAGTATTTT.